This is a list of T cell receptor beta chains from one sample in a study of breast tumors, draining lymph nodes, adjacent tissues. TCRdb reprocessed the multiplex PCR reads via MiXCR and lists one record per CDR3 protein. Altogether roughly 120,000 distinct CDR3 sequences are present, 15% to 20% being singletons, with the ten largest covering 3% to 4%. The sequenced sample was axillary lymph node tissue. The receptor set was obtained from a female donor with breast cancer. Some clones in this sample may be carry-over from other donors' samples. The CDR3 runs from the conserved cysteine through the conserved F or W. A D gene is named only where the DNA matches it firmly. Rows may omit the clone size; those that give it use once, few, many or a size class.

J gene: TRBJ2-2
V gene: TRBV10-3
clone size: many
D gene: .
CDR3 DNA: TGTGCCATCAGTGAGTCCCAGAACGGGGAGCTGTTTTTT
CDR3 protein: CAISESQNGELFF

J gene: TRBJ2-3
V gene: TRBV27
clone size: many
D gene: .
CDR3 DNA: TGTGCCAGCAGCCGCGAGGGGAGCACAGATACGCAGTATTTT
CDR3 protein: CASSREGSTDTQYF

J gene: TRBJ2-1
V gene: TRBV7-9
clone size: many
D gene: TRBD2
CDR3 DNA: TGTGCCAGCAGTTTGCCGGGACTAGCGCAAGATGAGCAGTTCTTC
CDR3 protein: CASSLPGLAQDEQFF

J gene: TRBJ1-2
V gene: TRBV11-2
clone size: many
D gene: TRBD1
CDR3 DNA: TGTGCCAGCAGCTTGACAGGGTATGGCTACACCTTC
CDR3 protein: CASSLTGYGYTF

J gene: TRBJ2-7
V gene: TRBV20-1
clone size: many
D gene: TRBD2
CDR3 DNA: TGCAGTGCTAGGGGGACTAGCGGGATTTACGAGCAGTACTTC
CDR3 protein: CSARGTSGIYEQYF

J gene: TRBJ2-1
V gene: TRBV19
clone size: .
D gene: .
CDR3 DNA: TGTGCCAGTCAGGCCGTGGGTAGAGAGAATGAGCAGTTCTTC
CDR3 protein: CASQAVGRENEQFF

J gene: TRBJ1-6
V gene: TRBV11-1
clone size: many
D gene: .
CDR3 DNA: TGTGCCAGCAGCTTCACAGGGAATTCACCCCTCCACTTT
CDR3 protein: CASSFTGNSPLHF

J gene: TRBJ2-7
V gene: TRBV18
clone size: many
D gene: .
CDR3 DNA: TGTGCCAGCTCACCACCGTTACAGGGCGGCGAGCAGTACTTC
CDR3 protein: CASSPPLQGGEQYF

J gene: TRBJ2-3
V gene: TRBV18
clone size: .
D gene: .
CDR3 DNA: TGTGCCAGCTCACCACCCAACGGGATGAATACGCAGTATTTT
CDR3 protein: CASSPPNGMNTQYF

J gene: TRBJ1-4
V gene: TRBV3-1
clone size: few
D gene: .
CDR3 DNA: TGTGCCAGCAGCCCCGGACCGTCGGTTCCTAATGAAAAACTGTTTTTT
CDR3 protein: CASSPGPSVPNEKLFF

J gene: TRBJ2-2
V gene: TRBV30
clone size: few
D gene: .
CDR3 DNA: TGTGCCTGGGACAGACTTAACACCGGGGAGCTGTTTTTT
CDR3 protein: CAWDRLNTGELFF

J gene: TRBJ2-5
V gene: TRBV7-9
clone size: many
D gene: .
CDR3 DNA: TGTGCCAGCAGCTTAGAACGGACCCAGTACTTC
CDR3 protein: CASSLERTQYF

J gene: TRBJ1-4
V gene: TRBV9
clone size: many
D gene: .
CDR3 DNA: TGTGCCAGCAGCGTACGGATTAATGAAAAACTGTTTTTT
CDR3 protein: CASSVRINEKLFF

J gene: TRBJ2-3
V gene: TRBV7-9
clone size: .
D gene: .
CDR3 DNA: TGTGCCAGCAGCTTACGGGGCGGGGTTTTGAGCACAGATGCGGAGTATTTT
CDR3 protein: CASSLRGGVLSTDAEYF

J gene: TRBJ2-2
V gene: TRBV3-1
clone size: .
D gene: TRBD2
CDR3 DNA: TGTGCCACCACCTCGGGGGGCGGGGAGCTGTTTTTT
CDR3 protein: CATTSGGGELFF